This T cell receptor beta chain was recorded in a study of blood T cell repertoires in COVID-19. Study as a whole: The samples span acute and convalescent COVID-19 from the United States, Italy and Spain. Sample material is recorded as cDNA or gDNA derived from T cells, B-cell-depleted T cells, or PBMCs.

J was trimmed by 3 bases and V by 0 bases; bases with no gene match: 12. The length of the CDR3 is 19 residues. In the authors' methods: Amplification with reference gene primers provided the estimates of nucleated cell counts. Sequencing was performed with immunoSEQ multiplex PCR; in TCRdb, only in-frame clones are kept and a portion is missing. The DNA gave D and trimming, while V, J and clone size come from that table. The sample comprises roughly 81,000 clones, roughly four fifths of which are singletons, and about 9.4% rests with the top ten. This TCR was recovered from a man aged 55-75 years with acute or convalescent COVID-19. The genes are TRBV23-1 and TRBJ1-4; TRBD1 aligns across 8 bases. TRBV23-1 is noted as an ORF with a role that remains uncertain. The source material was peripheral blood. CDR3 protein: CASSQSSDRGLFANEKLFF. DNA for the CDR3: TGCGCCAGCAGTCAATCTTCAGACAGGGGCCTTTTTGCTAATGAAAAACTGTTTTTT.